The 13 T cell receptor beta chains given below trace back to one sample, sequenced in a study of blood T cells in healthy people across ages. The authors ran a second PCR of about 6 to 12 cycles using a sample-barcoded 5' primer and a J-beta primer mix. MiXCR, run by TCRdb on the 5' RACE reads, gives a single entry per CDR3 protein. The sample includes 1 million to 1.2 million distinct CDR3 sequences, less than 45% of them seen just once. Sequenced sample: blood. Receptor source: a young man in good health.

The V and J genes are TRBV7-6 and TRBJ1-1; 9 bases agree with TRBD1. The CDR3 runs 17 residues. J gave up 2 bases and V 5 bases, and 12 bases lay outside the gene matches. Germline V gives CDR1 SGHVS, CDR2 FNYEAQ. The CDR3 loop reads CASSPNGQGTVNTEAFF. For the CDR3, the DNA is TGTGCCAGCAGCCCTAATGGACAGGGGACTGTCAACACTGAAGCTTTCTTT.

This clonotype was counted only a few times. J is TRBJ1-2 and V is TRBV7-2; D not certain. In germline, CDR1 is SGHTA, CDR2 FQGNSA. Trimming took off 1 base at V and 0 bases at J, with 12 bases between the two ends. The CDR3 totals 16 residues. The CDR3 DNA reads as TGTGCCAGCAGCTTAGAGATGCCAGAACCTAACTATGGCTACACCTTC. It encodes CASSLEMPEPNYGYTF. The full variable domain, rest sourced from reference TRBV7-2 and TRBJ1-2, is GAGVSQSPSNKVTEKGKDVELRCDPISGHTALYWYRQSLGQGLEFLIYFQGNSAPDKSGLPSDRFSAERTGGSVSTLTIQRTQQEDSAVYLCASSLEMPEPNYGYTFGSGTRLTVV.

This sequence joins TRBV18 and TRBJ2-2; 9 nucleotides align to TRBD1. Trimming at V came to 3 bases and at J to 4 bases, leaving 0 bases not matched to a gene. CDR3 length: 14 residues. Germline V gene data show CDR1 as KGHSH and CDR2 as LQKENI. The CDR3 is CASSPDRGTGELFF. For the CDR3, the DNA is TGTGCCAGCTCACCGGACAGGGGCACCGGGGAGCTGTTTTTT.

This clonotype was counted only a few times. The chain recombines TRBV20-1 with TRBJ2-5, with a weak D call TRBD2 (5 bases). The CDR3 has 13 amino acids. The V end lost 3 bases, the J end lost 1 base, and 9 bases lay between the germline ends. Germline V gene lookup returns CDR1 DFQATT and CDR2 SNEGSKA (reference sequence). The CDR3 DNA reads TGCAGTGCTAGGGGAGACCTCCAAGAGACCCAGTACTTC. As protein: CSARGDLQETQYF.

The V gene is TRBV19, the J gene TRBJ2-1; D is ambiguous. CDR1 is LNHDA and CDR2 is SQIVND in the germline V gene (reference sequence). V lost 4 bases to trimming and J lost 0 bases, with 13 bases between them. The CDR3 consists of 16 residues. In DNA, the CDR3 is TGTGCCAGTAGTACCCCTAGGTTATCCTCCTACAATGAGCAGTTCTTC. Translating gives CASSTPRLSSYNEQFF. The variable domain in full, with the rest retrieved from reference TRBV19 and TRBJ2-1, is DGGITQSPKYLFRKEGQNVTLSCEQNLNHDAMYWYRQDPGQGLRLIYYSQIVNDFQKGDIAEGYSVSREKKESFPLTVTSAQKNPTAFYLCASSTPRLSSYNEQFFGPGTRLTVL.

This clonotype occurred many times. The V gene is TRBV12-3 or TRBV12-4, the J gene TRBJ1-2; TRBD1 matches 8 bases. The V and J ends lost 5 bases and 6 bases, in that order; junction bases with no gene match: 5. This CDR3 has 13 residues. CDR3 sequence reads: CASSPGQGHGYTF. The CDR3 nucleotides read TGTGCCAGCAGTCCCGGACAGGGCCATGGCTACACCTTC.

There are a few counts of this clonotype. The V call is TRBV28, the J call TRBJ1-5, with D possibly TRBD1 on 6 matching bases. Germline V gives CDR1 MDHEN, CDR2 SYDVKM. V lost 6 bases and J lost 0, with 21 bases in between. The CDR3 spans 18 residues. The CDR3 is CASRGLKGGPYSNQPQHF. CDR3 nucleotides: TGTGCCAGCAGGGGATTAAAGGGGGGGCCTTATAGCAATCAGCCCCAGCATTTT. Full variable domain (remainder filled in from reference TRBV28 and TRBJ1-5): DVKVTQSSRYLVKRTGEKVFLECVQDMDHENMFWYRQDPGLGLRLIYFSYDVKMKEKGDIPEGYSVSREKKERFSLILESASTNQTSMYLCASRGLKGGPYSNQPQHFGDGTRLSIL.

This clonotype has a handful of counts. The chain uses TRBV6-1 and TRBJ1-2; D may be TRBD1 (6 bases). The V and J ends lost 7 bases and 5 bases respectively, with 20 bases between them. The CDR3 consists of 15 residues. The germline CDR1 and CDR2 sequences are MNHNS and SASEGT. The CDR3 here is CASMLTHRGQYGYTF. In nucleotides, the CDR3 is TGTGCCAGCATGCTAACCCACCGGGGGCAATATGGCTACACCTTC.

This rearrangement joins TRBV7-2 to TRBJ1-2, with unresolved D. The CDR3 is made up of 14 amino acids. Germline lookup yields CDR1 SGHTA and CDR2 FQGNSA. Trimming shortened V by 1 base and J by 11 bases, and 17 bases separated the two germline ends. The CDR3 DNA reads TGTGCCAGCAGCTTAGTGAGGGAGGGATGTGGTTACACCTTC. It codes for CASSLVREGCGYTF.

This clonotype has a count of ten or more. The chain carries TRBV29-1 and TRBJ1-1, with D unresolved. Germline loops: CDR1 SQVTM, CDR2 ANQGSEA. Trimming shortened V by 3 bases and J by 4 bases, and 6 bases separated the two germline ends. The CDR3 sequence is 11 residues long. The CDR3 DNA reads TGCAGCGTTGATGGCCCCACTGAAGCTTTCTTT. It specifies CSVDGPTEAFF.

This rearrangement joins TRBV9 to TRBJ2-5, with 7 positions matching TRBD1. The CDR3 is made up of 14 amino acids. Unmatched junction bases numbered 7, after V lost 4 bases and J lost 4 bases. CDR1 SGDLS and CDR2 YYNGEE come from the germline V gene. CDR3 in amino acids: CASSPSTGTETQYF. CDR3 DNA: TGTGCCAGCAGCCCCTCGACAGGGACAGAGACCCAGTACTTC.

This clonotype came up a few times. V gene TRBV11-1 combines with J gene TRBJ2-3; no clear D gene. This CDR3 is 15 amino acids long. Trimming shortened V by 5 bases and J by 2 bases, and 14 bases separated the two germline ends. In germline, CDR1 is SGHAT, CDR2 FQDESV (reference sequence). The CDR3 DNA is TGTGCCAGCAGCCCAATCCAACGCTTCACAGATACGCAGTATTTT. It encodes CASSPIQRFTDTQYF.

This clonotype was found a few times. V usage is TRBV7-9 and J usage is TRBJ1-6; tentatively, D is TRBD1 (5 bases). V lost 0 bases to trimming and J lost 2 bases, with 11 bases between them. CDR1 SEHNR and CDR2 FQNEAQ come from the germline V gene (reference sequence). The CDR3 sequence is 17 residues long. CDR3 sequence: CASSLAGTATYNSPLHF. DNA of the CDR3: TGTGCCAGCAGCTTAGCTGGGACGGCTACCTATAATTCACCCCTCCACTTT.